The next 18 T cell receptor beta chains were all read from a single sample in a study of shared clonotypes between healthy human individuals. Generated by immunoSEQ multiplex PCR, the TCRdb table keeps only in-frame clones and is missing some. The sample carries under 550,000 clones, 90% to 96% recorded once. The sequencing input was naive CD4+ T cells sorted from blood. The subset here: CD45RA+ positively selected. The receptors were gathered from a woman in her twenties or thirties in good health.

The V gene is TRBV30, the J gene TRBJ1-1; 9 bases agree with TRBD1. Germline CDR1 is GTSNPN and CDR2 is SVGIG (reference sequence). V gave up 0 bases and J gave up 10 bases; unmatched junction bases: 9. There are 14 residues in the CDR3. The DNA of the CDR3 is TGTGCCTGGAGTGTACAGGGGACAGGGATTCCAGCTTTCTTT. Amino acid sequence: CAWSVQGTGIPAFF.

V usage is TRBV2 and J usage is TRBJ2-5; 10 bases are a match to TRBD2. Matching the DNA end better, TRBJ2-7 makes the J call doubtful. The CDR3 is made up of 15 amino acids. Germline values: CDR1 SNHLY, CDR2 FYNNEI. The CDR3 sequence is CASSEGLAGSYEQYF. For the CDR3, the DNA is TGTGCCAGCAGTGAAGGACTAGCGGGCAGCTACGAGCAGTACTTC.

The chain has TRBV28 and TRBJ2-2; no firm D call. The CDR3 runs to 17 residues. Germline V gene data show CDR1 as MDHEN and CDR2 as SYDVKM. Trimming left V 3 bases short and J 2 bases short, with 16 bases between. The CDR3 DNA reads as TGTGCCAGCAGTTTTGGTTACGGAGCATTCAACACCGGGGAGCTGTTTTTT. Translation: CASSFGYGAFNTGELFF.

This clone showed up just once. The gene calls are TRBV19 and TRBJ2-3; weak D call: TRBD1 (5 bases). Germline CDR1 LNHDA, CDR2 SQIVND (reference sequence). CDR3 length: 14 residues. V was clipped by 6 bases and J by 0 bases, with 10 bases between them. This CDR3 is CASREQASTDTQYF. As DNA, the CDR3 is TGTGCCAGTAGGGAACAGGCTAGCACAGATACGCAGTATTTT.

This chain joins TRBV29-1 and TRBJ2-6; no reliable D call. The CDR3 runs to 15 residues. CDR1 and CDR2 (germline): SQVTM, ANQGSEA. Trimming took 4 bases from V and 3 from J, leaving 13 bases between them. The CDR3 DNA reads TGCAGCGTTGCTGGCCCCCCCGATGGGGCCAACGTCCTGACTTTC. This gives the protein CSVAGPPDGANVLTF.

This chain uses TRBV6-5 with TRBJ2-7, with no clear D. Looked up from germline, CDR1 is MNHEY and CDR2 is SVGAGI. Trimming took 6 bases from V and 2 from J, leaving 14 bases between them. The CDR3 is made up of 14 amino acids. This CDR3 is CASRDVWDTYEQYF. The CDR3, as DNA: TGTGCCAGCAGGGATGTGTGGGATACCTACGAGCAGTACTTC.

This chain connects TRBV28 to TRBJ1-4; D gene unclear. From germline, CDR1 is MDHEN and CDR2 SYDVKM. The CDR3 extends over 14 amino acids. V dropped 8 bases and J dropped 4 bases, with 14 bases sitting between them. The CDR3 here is CASSLGSLNEKLFF. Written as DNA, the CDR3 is TGTGCCAGCTCCCTTGGGTCCCTTAATGAAAAACTGTTTTTT.

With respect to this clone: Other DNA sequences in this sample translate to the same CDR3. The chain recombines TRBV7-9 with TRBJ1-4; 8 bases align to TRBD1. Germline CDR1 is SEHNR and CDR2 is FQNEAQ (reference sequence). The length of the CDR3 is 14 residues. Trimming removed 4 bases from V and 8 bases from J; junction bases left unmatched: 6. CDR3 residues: CASSSGQGSEKLFF. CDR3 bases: TGTGCCAGCAGCTCCGGACAGGGCAGCGAAAAACTGTTTTTT.

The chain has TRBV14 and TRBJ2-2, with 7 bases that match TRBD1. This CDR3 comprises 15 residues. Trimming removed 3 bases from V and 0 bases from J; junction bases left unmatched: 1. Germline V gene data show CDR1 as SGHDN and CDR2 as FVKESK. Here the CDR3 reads CASSQGQPNTGELFF. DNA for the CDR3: TGTGCCAGCAGCCAGGGACAGCCGAACACCGGGGAGCTGTTTTTT.

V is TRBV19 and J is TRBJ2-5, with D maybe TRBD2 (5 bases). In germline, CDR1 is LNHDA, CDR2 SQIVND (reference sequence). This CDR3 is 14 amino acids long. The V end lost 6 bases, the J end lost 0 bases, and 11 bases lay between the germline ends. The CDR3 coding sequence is TGTGCCAGTAGAGCGGCCTCCTACCAAGAGACCCAGTACTTC. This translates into CASRAASYQETQYF.

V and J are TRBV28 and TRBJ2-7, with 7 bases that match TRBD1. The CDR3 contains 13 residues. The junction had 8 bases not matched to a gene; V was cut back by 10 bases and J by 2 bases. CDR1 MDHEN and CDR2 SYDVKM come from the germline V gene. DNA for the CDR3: TGTGCCAACTCACAGGGGCCTACCTACGAGCAGTACTTC. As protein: CANSQGPTYEQYF.

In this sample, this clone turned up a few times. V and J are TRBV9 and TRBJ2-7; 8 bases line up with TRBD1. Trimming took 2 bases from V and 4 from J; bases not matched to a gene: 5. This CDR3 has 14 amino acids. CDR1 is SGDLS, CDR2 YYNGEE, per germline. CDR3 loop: CASSVRDRTYEQYF. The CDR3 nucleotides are TGTGCCAGCAGCGTCAGGGACAGGACATACGAGCAGTACTTC. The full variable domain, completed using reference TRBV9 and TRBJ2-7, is DSGVTQTPKHLITATGQRVTLRCSPRSGDLSVYWYQQSLDQGLQFLIQYYNGEERAKGNILERFSAQQFPDLHSELNLSSLELGDSALYFCASSVRDRTYEQYFGPGTRLTVT.

The CDR3 protein is CASSRSGQEVSTEAFF. CDR3 nucleotide sequence: TGTGCCAGCAGCCGATCGGGACAGGAGGTATCGACTGAAGCTTTCTTT. The V call is TRBV7-9, the J call TRBJ1-1; 8 bases are shared with TRBD1. CDR1 is SEHNR, CDR2 FQNEAQ, per germline (reference sequence). After removal of 5 bases from V and 5 bases from J, the junction contained 13 bases not matched to a gene. The CDR3 is made up of 16 amino acids.

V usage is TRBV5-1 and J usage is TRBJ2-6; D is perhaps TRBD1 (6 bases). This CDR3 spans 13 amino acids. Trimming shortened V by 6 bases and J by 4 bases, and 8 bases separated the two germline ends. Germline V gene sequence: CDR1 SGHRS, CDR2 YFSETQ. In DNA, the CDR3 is TGCGCCAGCACAGGGGAAGGGGCCAACGTCCTGACTTTC. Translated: CASTGEGANVLTF.

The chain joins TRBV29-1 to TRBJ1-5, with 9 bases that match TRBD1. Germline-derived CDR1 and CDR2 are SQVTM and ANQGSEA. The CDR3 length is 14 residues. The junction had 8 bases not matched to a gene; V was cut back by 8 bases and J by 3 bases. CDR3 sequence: CSIMDRGLNQPQHF. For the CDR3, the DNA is TGCAGCATCATGGACAGGGGACTCAATCAGCCCCAGCATTTT.

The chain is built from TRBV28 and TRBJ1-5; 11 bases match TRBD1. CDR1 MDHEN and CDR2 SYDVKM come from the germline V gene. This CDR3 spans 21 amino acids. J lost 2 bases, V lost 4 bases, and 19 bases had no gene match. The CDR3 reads CASSSPGAVGQGGYGNQPQHF. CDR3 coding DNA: TGTGCCAGCAGTTCCCCCGGGGCCGTGGGACAGGGGGGGTATGGCAATCAGCCCCAGCATTTT.

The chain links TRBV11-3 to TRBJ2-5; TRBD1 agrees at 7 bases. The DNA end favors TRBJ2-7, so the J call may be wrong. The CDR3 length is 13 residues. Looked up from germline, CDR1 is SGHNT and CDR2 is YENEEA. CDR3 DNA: TGTGCCAGCAGCCAGGGGGACTCCTACGAGCAGTACTTC. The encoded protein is CASSQGDSYEQYF.

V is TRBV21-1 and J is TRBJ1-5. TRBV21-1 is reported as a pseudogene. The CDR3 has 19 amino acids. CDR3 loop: CASSSDYGHVTYSNQPQHF. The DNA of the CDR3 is TGTGCCAGCAGCTCAGACTACGGACACGTCACATATAGCAATCAGCCCCAGCATTTT.